This TCR beta chain originates from a study of PD-L1 blockade in urothelial cancer. Using immunoSEQ multiplex PCR, the repertoire was profiled, and TCRdb retains in-frame clones only, with some absent. This table has 70,000 to 75,000 clones, about four fifths appearing once. This clone was picked up a small number of times. Regarding time point: pretreatment peripheral blood. The CDR3 is 14 residues long. Trimming took off 1 base at V and 7 bases at J, with 11 bases between the two ends. Germline loops: CDR1 LGHNA, CDR2 YNFKEQ. V and J are TRBV4-2 and TRBJ2-1, with D possibly TRBD2 on 6 matching bases. Here the sequenced sample was PBMCs, taken around atezolizumab (anti-PD-L1) treatment. The receptor was derived from an older woman with urothelial cancer. The CDR3 reads CASSQGWGVNEQFF. The CDR3 DNA reads as TGTGCCAGCAGCCAAGGGTGGGGGGTAAATGAGCAGTTCTTC.